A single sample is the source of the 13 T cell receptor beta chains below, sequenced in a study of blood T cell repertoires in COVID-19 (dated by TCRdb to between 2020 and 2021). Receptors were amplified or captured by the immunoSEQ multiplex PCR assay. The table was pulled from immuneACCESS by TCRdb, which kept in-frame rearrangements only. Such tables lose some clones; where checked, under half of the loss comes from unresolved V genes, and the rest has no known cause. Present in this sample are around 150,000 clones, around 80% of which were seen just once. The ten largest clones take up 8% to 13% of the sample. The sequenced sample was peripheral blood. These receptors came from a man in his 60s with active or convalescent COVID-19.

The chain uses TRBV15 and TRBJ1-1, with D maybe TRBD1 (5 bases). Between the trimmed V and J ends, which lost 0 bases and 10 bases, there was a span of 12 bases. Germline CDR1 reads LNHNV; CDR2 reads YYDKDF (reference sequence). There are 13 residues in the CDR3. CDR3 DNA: TGTGCCACCAGCAGAGAAGGGGCTCCTGCAGCTTTCTTT. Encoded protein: CATSREGAPAAFF.

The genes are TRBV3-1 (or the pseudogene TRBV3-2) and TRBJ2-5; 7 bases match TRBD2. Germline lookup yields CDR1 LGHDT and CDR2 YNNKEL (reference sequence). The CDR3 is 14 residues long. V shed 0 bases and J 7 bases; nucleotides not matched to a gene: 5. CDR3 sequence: CASSQEPRGWTQYF. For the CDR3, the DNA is TGTGCCAGCAGCCAAGAGCCGCGGGGGTGGACCCAGTACTTC.

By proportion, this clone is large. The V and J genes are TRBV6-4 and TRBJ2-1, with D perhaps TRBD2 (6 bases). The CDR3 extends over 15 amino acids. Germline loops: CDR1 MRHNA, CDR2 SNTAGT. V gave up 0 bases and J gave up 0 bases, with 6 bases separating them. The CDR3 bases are TGTGCCAGCAGTGACTCTAGCGGCTCCTACAATGAGCAGTTCTTC. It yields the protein CASSDSSGSYNEQFF.

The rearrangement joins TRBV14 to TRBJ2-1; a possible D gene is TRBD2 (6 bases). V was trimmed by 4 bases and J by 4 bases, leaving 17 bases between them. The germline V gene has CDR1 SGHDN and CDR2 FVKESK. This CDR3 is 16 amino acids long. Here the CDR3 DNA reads TGTGCCAGCAGCCCTGCCGGGGAGCGGGCTTACAATGAGCAGTTCTTC. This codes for CASSPAGERAYNEQFF.

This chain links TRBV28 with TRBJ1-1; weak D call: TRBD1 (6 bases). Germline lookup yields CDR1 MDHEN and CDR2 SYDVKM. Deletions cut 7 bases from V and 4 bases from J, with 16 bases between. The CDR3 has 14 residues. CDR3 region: CASTPGDRSTEAFF. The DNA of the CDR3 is TGTGCCAGCACTCCTGGTGACAGGTCCACTGAAGCTTTCTTT.

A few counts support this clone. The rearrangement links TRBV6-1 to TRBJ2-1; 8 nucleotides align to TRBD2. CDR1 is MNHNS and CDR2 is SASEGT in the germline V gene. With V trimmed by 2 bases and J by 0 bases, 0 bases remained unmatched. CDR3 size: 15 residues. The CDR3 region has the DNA TGTGCCAGCAGTGAACTAGCGGGCTCCTACAATGAGCAGTTCTTC. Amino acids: CASSELAGSYNEQFF.

CDR3 sequence: CASSQGSHSPLHF. The CDR3 DNA sequence: TGTGCCAGCAGTCAGGGTTCCCATTCACCCCTCCACTTT. The chain employs TRBV6-5 and TRBJ1-6; TRBD1 might be the D (5 bases). The germline gives CDR1 MNHEY, CDR2 SVGAGI. Trimming pared 5 bases from V and 8 bases from J, leaving 10 bases between. The CDR3 extends over 13 amino acids.

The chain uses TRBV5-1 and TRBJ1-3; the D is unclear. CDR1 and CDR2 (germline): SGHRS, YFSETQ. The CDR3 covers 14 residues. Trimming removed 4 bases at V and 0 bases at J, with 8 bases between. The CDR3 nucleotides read TGCGCCAGCAGCATGGGCAGCTCTGGAAACACCATATATTTT. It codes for CASSMGSSGNTIYF.

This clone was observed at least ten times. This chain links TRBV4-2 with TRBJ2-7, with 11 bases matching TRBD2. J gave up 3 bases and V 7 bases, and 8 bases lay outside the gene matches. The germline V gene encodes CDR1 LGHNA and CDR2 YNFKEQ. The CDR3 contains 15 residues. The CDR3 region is CASTPLAGDVYEQYF. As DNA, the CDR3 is TGTGCCAGCACCCCACTAGCGGGAGATGTCTACGAGCAGTACTTC.

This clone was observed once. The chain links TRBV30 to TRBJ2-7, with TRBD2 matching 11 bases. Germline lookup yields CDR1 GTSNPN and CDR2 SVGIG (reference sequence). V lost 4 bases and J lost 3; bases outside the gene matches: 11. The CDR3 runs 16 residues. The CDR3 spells CAWTQILAGGVYEQYF. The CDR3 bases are TGTGCCTGGACCCAAATTCTAGCGGGAGGAGTCTACGAGCAGTACTTC.

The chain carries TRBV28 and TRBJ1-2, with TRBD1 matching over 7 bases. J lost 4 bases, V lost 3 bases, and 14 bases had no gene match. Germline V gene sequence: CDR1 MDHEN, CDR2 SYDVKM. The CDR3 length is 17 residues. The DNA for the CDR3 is TGTGCCAGCAGTTTGGACGAACAGGGGCGGTTTGTCTATGGCTACACCTTC. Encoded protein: CASSLDEQGRFVYGYTF.

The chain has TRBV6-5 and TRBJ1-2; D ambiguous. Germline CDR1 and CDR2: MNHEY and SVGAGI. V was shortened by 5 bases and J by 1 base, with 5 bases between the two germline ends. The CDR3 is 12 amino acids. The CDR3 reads CASSTGNYGYTF. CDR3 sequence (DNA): TGTGCCAGCAGTACGGGTAACTATGGCTACACCTTC.

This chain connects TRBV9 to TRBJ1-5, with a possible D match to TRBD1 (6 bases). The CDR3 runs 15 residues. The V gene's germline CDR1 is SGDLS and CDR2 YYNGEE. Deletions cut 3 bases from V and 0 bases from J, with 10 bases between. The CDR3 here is CASSETGYSNQPQHF. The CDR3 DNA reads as TGTGCCAGCAGCGAGACAGGCTATAGCAATCAGCCCCAGCATTTT.